A single sample gave rise to the 25 T cell receptor beta chains below, sequenced in a study of shared clonotypes between healthy human individuals. The method was immunoSEQ multiplex PCR; TCRdb's version includes in-frame clones alone and lacks a portion of them. The data show 2 million to 2.5 million clones, 85% to 95% seen once. Sequencing input: naive CD4+ T cells from PBMCs. Subset denoted: CD45RA+ positively selected. The receptors come from a man between 18 and 35 years old in good health. Some clones in this sample may be carry-over from other donors' samples.

The chain uses TRBV4-1 and TRBJ1-1; the D gene is possibly TRBD1 (5 bases). This CDR3 comprises 17 residues. Germline assignment: CDR1 MGHRA and CDR2 YSYEKL. With 4 bases removed from V and 4 bases from J, the gap between germline ends came to 22 bases. DNA for the CDR3: TGCGCCAGCAGCCCAATTCACAGGAGTCCTACGAGCACTGAAGCTTTCTTT. It codes for CASSPIHRSPTSTEAFF.

The chain is built from TRBV6-5 and TRBJ2-7; 12 positions match TRBD1. Looked up from germline, CDR1 is MNHEY and CDR2 is SVGAGI. The CDR3 has 15 amino acids. The ends lost 6 bases at V and 1 base at J; junction bases unmatched: 4. CDR3 in amino acids: CASRRDRGRSYEQYF. CDR3 DNA sequence: TGTGCCAGCAGACGGGACAGGGGGCGATCCTACGAGCAGTACTTC.

V and J are TRBV2 and TRBJ1-1; D is uncertain. CDR1 is SNHLY, CDR2 FYNNEI, per germline. This CDR3 is 12 amino acids long. V was clipped by 8 bases and J by 4 bases, with 11 bases between them. This CDR3 is CASQRESTEAFF. CDR3 bases: TGTGCCAGCCAGAGGGAGTCCACTGAAGCTTTCTTT.

The chain employs TRBV6-4 and TRBJ1-5; a possible D gene is TRBD1 (6 bases). This CDR3 is 15 amino acids long. The germline V and J ends were trimmed by 3 bases and 4 bases, with 13 bases remaining between them. Germline lookup yields CDR1 MRHNA and CDR2 SNTAGT. The DNA of the CDR3 is TGTGCCAGCAGTGAATTTTCAGGGGCGAATCAGCCCCAGCATTTT. This codes for CASSEFSGANQPQHF.

CDR3 sequence: CASSMRGGRSEKLFF. DNA of the CDR3: TGTGCCAGCAGCATGAGAGGGGGACGCAGTGAAAAACTGTTTTTT. The chain has TRBV28 and TRBJ1-4; D possibly corresponds to TRBD1 (6 bases). Germline lookup yields CDR1 MDHEN and CDR2 SYDVKM. The CDR3 is 15 amino acids. The V end lost 6 bases, the J end lost 7 bases, and 18 bases lay between the germline ends.

Comments on this clone: Other DNA sequences in this sample translate to the same CDR3. The V call is TRBV28, the J call TRBJ1-2, with a tentative D call TRBD1 (5 bases). Germline values: CDR1 MDHEN, CDR2 SYDVKM. This CDR3 has 13 amino acids. Between the trimmed V and J ends, which lost 3 bases and 4 bases, there was a span of 9 bases. DNA for the CDR3: TGTGCCAGCAGTTTGGGGCAGGGCTATGGCTACACCTTC. Translated: CASSLGQGYGYTF.

This chain connects TRBV2 to TRBJ2-5; D is undetermined. Between the trimmed V and J ends, which lost 2 bases and 2 bases, there was a span of 12 bases. CDR3 size: 15 residues. The germline gives CDR1 SNHLY, CDR2 FYNNEI. The CDR3 here is CASSESRNLQETQYF. CDR3 nucleotide sequence: TGTGCCAGCAGTGAATCGCGGAACCTTCAAGAGACCCAGTACTTC.

The chain couples TRBV18 to TRBJ2-1; possibly TRBD2 for D (5 bases). CDR1 KGHSH and CDR2 LQKENI come from the germline V gene. CDR3 length equals 14 residues. V lost 0 bases to trimming and J lost 6 bases, with 9 bases between them. The CDR3 DNA is TGTGCCAGCTCACCACCAACCGGGGTCAATGAGCAGTTCTTC. Its translation is CASSPPTGVNEQFF.

The chain links TRBV6-1 to TRBJ1-5, with D perhaps TRBD1 (6 bases). The CDR3 is 14 residues long. In germline, CDR1 is MNHNS, CDR2 SASEGT. Deletions cut 6 bases from V and 2 bases from J, with 11 bases between. CDR3 DNA sequence: TGTGCCAGCAGCCAGGGGTACGGCAATCAGCCCCAGCATTTT. Translated: CASSQGYGNQPQHF.

The genes are TRBV4-1 and TRBJ1-1, with TRBD1 as a possible D gene (6 bases). V was clipped by 3 bases and J by 0 bases, with 17 bases between them. This CDR3 spans 17 amino acids. Germline assignment: CDR1 MGHRA and CDR2 YSYEKL. CDR3 bases: TGCGCCAGCAGCCAGGGGGCCTGGCGGGGGCTGAACACTGAAGCTTTCTTT. It yields the protein CASSQGAWRGLNTEAFF.

V and J are TRBV28 and TRBJ1-4; D not resolved. The ends were cut back, 3 bases at V and 4 bases at J, with 15 bases in the middle. Germline assignment: CDR1 MDHEN and CDR2 SYDVKM. The CDR3 is 16 amino acids. This CDR3 is CASSLPGLLSNEKLFF. CDR3 in DNA: TGTGCCAGCAGTTTGCCTGGGCTGTTGAGTAATGAAAAACTGTTTTTT.

V and J are TRBV27 and TRBJ2-1; D remains unclear. The CDR3 has 12 residues. Germline V gives CDR1 MNHEY, CDR2 SMNVEV (reference sequence). V was pared by 2 bases and J by 11 bases, with 10 bases between. CDR3 loop: CASSLPSQKQFF. CDR3 DNA sequence: TGTGCCAGCAGTTTACCCTCCCAGAAGCAGTTCTTC.

The CDR3 loop is CASLSGRKTHTQYF. The DNA of the CDR3 is TGTGCCAGCCTTAGCGGGAGGAAGACCCATACGCAGTATTTT. The rearrangement links TRBV19 to TRBJ2-3, with TRBD2 matching 10 bases. With 9 bases clipped from V and 7 bases from J, the junction kept 10 bases outside the gene matches. Germline CDR1 is LNHDA and CDR2 is SQIVND (reference sequence). This CDR3 is 14 amino acids long.

The chain is built from TRBV2 and TRBJ1-5; 7 positions match TRBD1. Germline V lookup: CDR1 SNHLY, CDR2 FYNNEI. The CDR3 runs 16 residues. J was trimmed by 2 bases and V by 6 bases; bases with no gene match: 10. The CDR3 DNA follows: TGTGCCAGCAGGGGACAGTTCACGTTGGGCAATCAGCCCCAGCATTTT. Translated, it gives CASRGQFTLGNQPQHF.

This rearrangement joins TRBV6-1 to TRBJ1-5, with 7 bases matching TRBD1. Germline V gene sequence: CDR1 MNHNS, CDR2 SASEGT. The V and J ends lost 5 bases and 2 bases, in that order; junction bases with no gene match: 0. The CDR3 consists of 13 residues. The CDR3: CASSQGGNQPQHF. The CDR3 region has the DNA TGTGCCAGCAGTCAGGGGGGCAATCAGCCCCAGCATTTT.

This chain connects TRBV5-1 to TRBJ1-1, with a weak D call TRBD1 (5 bases). The germline gives CDR1 SGHRS, CDR2 YFSETQ. This CDR3 comprises 14 residues. V lost 0 bases, J lost 4 bases, and 10 bases lay in between. The CDR3 bases are TGCGCCAGCAGCTTGGGGGCAGGGAGCACTGAAGCTTTCTTT. Its protein product is CASSLGAGSTEAFF.

V usage is TRBV7-9 and J usage is TRBJ2-1; D might be TRBD1 (5 bases). The V and J ends lost 1 base and 4 bases respectively, with 11 bases between them. The germline V gene encodes CDR1 SEHNR and CDR2 FQNEAQ (reference sequence). The CDR3 totals 15 residues. CDR3 DNA sequence: TGTGCCAGCAGCTTAGGGACAAGTACTTACAATGAGCAGTTCTTC. The encoded protein is CASSLGTSTYNEQFF.

The chain joins TRBV10-3 to TRBJ2-1, with 10 positions matching TRBD2. The junction had 7 bases not matched to a gene; V was cut back by 4 bases and J by 7 bases. CDR1 and CDR2 (germline): ENHRY, SYGVKD. This CDR3 comprises 15 residues. This chain's CDR3 is CAISGASGRGNEQFF. For the CDR3, the DNA is TGTGCCATCAGTGGTGCTAGCGGGAGAGGGAATGAGCAGTTCTTC.

The V and J genes are TRBV5-1 and TRBJ2-7, with 8 bases matching TRBD2. The CDR3 spans 15 residues. The V gene's germline CDR1 is SGHRS and CDR2 YFSETQ. Unmatched junction bases numbered 9, after V lost 4 bases and J lost 3 bases. The CDR3 region has the DNA TGCGCCAGCAGCGGGCGAGCGGGAGTTCGCTACGAGCAGTACTTC. It codes for CASSGRAGVRYEQYF.

The chain carries TRBV7-9 and TRBJ1-2, with TRBD1 as a possible D gene (6 bases). This CDR3 contains 15 residues. The V end lost 2 bases, the J end lost 2 bases, and 12 bases lay between the germline ends. Germline V gene sequence: CDR1 SEHNR, CDR2 FQNEAQ (reference sequence). The CDR3 bases are TGTGCCAGCAGCTTATTAGCAGGGACAAACTATGGCTACACCTTC. Its protein product is CASSLLAGTNYGYTF.

This clone was recorded only once. The V and J genes are TRBV19 and TRBJ1-5, with 10 positions matching TRBD1. Germline-derived CDR1 and CDR2 are LNHDA and SQIVND (reference sequence). Unmatched junction bases numbered 17, after V lost 4 bases and J lost 2 bases. The CDR3 has 20 residues. DNA for the CDR3: TGTGCCAGTAGTAACCCGAGGGGGACAGGGGTACGGTTTGGCAATCAGCCCCAGCATTTT. Protein sequence: CASSNPRGTGVRFGNQPQHF.

In DNA form, the CDR3 reads TGTGCCAGTAGTCCGCGGACAGGCGGCCATCAGCCCCAGCATTTT. Its protein product is CASSPRTGGHQPQHF. The chain employs TRBV19 and TRBJ1-5; 7 bases are shared with TRBD1. Germline V gene lookup returns CDR1 LNHDA and CDR2 SQIVND (reference sequence). V shed 5 bases, J shed 5 bases, and the junction held 9 bases outside the gene matches. The CDR3 has 15 amino acids.

The chain recombines TRBV14 with TRBJ2-7; 12 positions match TRBD1. Germline V CDR1 and CDR2: SGHDN, FVKESK. With V trimmed by 1 base and J by 7 bases, 5 bases remained unmatched. This CDR3 spans 15 amino acids. CDR3 nucleotides: TGTGCCAGCAGCCAAGCCGGGACAGGGGGCCGGGAGCAGTACTTC. Its protein is CASSQAGTGGREQYF.

This chain connects TRBV5-4 to TRBJ2-3, with 7 bases identical to TRBD2. V was pared by 4 bases and J by 0 bases, with 11 bases of the junction left unmatched. CDR3 length: 17 amino acids. Germline CDR1 is SGHNT and CDR2 is YYREEE (reference sequence). The CDR3 DNA reads as TGTGCCAGCAGCCCCCCGGCTAGCGGTACTAGCACAGATACGCAGTATTTT. Residues: CASSPPASGTSTDTQYF.

In its sample, this clone was seen once. The V gene is TRBV21-1, the J gene TRBJ2-5; the table assigns TRBD2, which was not confirmed against the DNA. TRBV21-1 is a recognized pseudogene. The CDR3 extends over 13 amino acids. CDR3 loop: CASSPGLQETQYF. The CDR3 nucleotides read TGTGCCAGCAGCCCGGGACTGCAAGAGACCCAGTACTTC.